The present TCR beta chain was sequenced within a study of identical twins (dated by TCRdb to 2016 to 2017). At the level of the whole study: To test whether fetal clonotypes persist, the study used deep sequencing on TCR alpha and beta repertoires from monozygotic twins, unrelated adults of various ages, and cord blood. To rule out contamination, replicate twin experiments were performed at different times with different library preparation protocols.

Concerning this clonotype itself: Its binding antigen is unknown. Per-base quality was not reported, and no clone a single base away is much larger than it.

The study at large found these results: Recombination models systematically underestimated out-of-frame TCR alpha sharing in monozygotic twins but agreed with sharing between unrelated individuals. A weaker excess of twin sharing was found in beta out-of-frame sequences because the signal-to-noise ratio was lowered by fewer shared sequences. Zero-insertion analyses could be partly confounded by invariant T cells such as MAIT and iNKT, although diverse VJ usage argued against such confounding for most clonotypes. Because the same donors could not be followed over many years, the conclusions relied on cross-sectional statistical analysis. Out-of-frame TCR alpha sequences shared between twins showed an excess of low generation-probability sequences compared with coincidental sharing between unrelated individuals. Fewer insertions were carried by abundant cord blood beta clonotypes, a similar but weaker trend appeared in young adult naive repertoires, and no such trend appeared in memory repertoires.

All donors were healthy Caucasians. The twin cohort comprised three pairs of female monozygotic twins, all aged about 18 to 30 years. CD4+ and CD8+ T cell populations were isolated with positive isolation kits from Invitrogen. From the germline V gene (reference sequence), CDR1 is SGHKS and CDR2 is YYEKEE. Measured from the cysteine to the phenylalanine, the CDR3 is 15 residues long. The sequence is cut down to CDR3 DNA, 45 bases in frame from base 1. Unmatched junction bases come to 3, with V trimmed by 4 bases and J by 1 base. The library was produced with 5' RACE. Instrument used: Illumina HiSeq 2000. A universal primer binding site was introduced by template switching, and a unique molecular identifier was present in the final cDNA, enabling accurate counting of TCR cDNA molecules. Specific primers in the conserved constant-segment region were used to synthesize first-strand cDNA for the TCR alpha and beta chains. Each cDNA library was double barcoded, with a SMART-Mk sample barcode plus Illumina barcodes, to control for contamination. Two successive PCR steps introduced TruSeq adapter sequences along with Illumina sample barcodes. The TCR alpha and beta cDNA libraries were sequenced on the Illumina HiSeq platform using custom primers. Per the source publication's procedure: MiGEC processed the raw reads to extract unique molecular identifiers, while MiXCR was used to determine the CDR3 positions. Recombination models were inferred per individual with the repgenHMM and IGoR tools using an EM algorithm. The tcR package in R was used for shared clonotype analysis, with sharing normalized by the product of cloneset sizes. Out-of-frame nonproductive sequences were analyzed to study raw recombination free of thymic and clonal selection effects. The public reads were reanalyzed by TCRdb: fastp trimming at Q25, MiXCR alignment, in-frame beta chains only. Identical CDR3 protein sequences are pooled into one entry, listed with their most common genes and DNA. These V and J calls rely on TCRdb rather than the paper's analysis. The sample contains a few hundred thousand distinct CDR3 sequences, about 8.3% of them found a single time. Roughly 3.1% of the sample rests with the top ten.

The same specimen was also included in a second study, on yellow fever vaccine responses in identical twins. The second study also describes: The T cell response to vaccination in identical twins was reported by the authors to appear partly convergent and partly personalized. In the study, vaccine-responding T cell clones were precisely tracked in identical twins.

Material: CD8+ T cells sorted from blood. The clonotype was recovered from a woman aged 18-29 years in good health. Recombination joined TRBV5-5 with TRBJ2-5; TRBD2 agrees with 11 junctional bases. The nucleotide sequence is TGTGCCAGCAGCCAGACTAGCGGGATCCAAGAGACCCAGTACTTC. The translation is CASSQTSGIQETQYF.